These 32 T cell receptor beta chains were sequenced from one sample in a study of monozygotic twins with inflammatory bowel disease. TCRdb reprocessed the 5' RACE reads and keeps a single row for each CDR3 protein, giving no DNA. This repertoire includes about 380,000 distinct CDR3 sequences. Sequenced material: blood. The receptors come from a human donor with ulcerative colitis or Crohn's disease, or a healthy co-twin of an affected twin (not recorded which).

The chain carries TRBV6-6 and TRBJ2-7; TCRdb picks TRBD1, but there is no DNA to check that call. The germline CDR1 and CDR2 sequences are MNHNY and SVGAGI (reference sequence). The CDR3 is 13 amino acids. The CDR3 loop reads CASRMGVFYEQYF.

This chain connects TRBV4-3 to TRBJ2-3; without DNA, the TCRdb call of TRBD2 cannot be checked. Per the germline V gene, CDR1 is LGHNA and CDR2 is YSLEER. The length of the CDR3 is 16 residues. The CDR3 sequence: CASSQTLAGGPNTQYF.

The chain is built from TRBV20-1 and TRBJ2-5; TCRdb proposes TRBD1, but this gene call is untestable without DNA. The CDR3 is 13 residues long. Per germline, CDR1 DFQATT and CDR2 SNEGSKA (reference sequence). CDR3 region: CSPPGGLQETQYF.

The chain is built from TRBV5-1 and TRBJ2-7; the D gene TCRdb calls, TRBD2, cannot be checked with no DNA. The length of the CDR3 is 15 residues. CDR1 SGHRS and CDR2 YFSETQ come from the germline V gene. CDR3: CASSLGRGLRDEQYF.

This sequence joins TRBV12-3 or TRBV12-4 and TRBJ2-1; the TCRdb D gene call, TRBD2, has no DNA to confirm it. There are 13 residues in the CDR3. Here the CDR3 reads CASSGTSGDEQFF.

The CDR3 is CASSQVGTLEVRPYEQYF. This chain joins TRBV3-1 and TRBJ2-7; TCRdb proposes TRBD1, but this gene call is untestable without DNA. The CDR3 extends over 18 amino acids. Germline CDR1 LGHDT, CDR2 YNNKEL (reference sequence).

The chain joins TRBV7-9 to TRBJ1-3. Germline V gene lookup returns CDR1 SEHNR and CDR2 FQNEAQ (reference sequence). The CDR3 length is 14 residues. The CDR3 loop reads CASSLQGSGTTIYF.

The rearrangement uses TRBV27 and TRBJ2-1. Germline values: CDR1 MNHEY, CDR2 SMNVEV (reference sequence). The CDR3 length is 12 residues. The CDR3 sequence is CASSPPNNEQFF.

CDR3 in amino acids: CASSAIAGSTDTQYF. The J gene is TRBJ2-3, the V gene TRBV9. CDR1 is SGDLS, CDR2 YYNGEE, per germline. The CDR3 consists of 15 residues.

The chain has TRBV12-3 or TRBV12-4 and TRBJ2-7; the D call from TCRdb, TRBD1, cannot be confirmed without DNA. The CDR3 is made up of 12 amino acids. CDR3 sequence reads: CASSPGRSMMNF.

V is TRBV7-9 and J is TRBJ2-1. This CDR3 has 12 residues. CDR1 and CDR2 (germline): SEHNR, FQNEAQ (reference sequence). The CDR3: CASIEVSNEQFF.

The chain recombines TRBV7-2 with TRBJ2-2; TCRdb's D call of TRBD2 is untestable without DNA. The CDR3 is 15 amino acids. CDR1 is SGHTA and CDR2 is FQGNSA in the germline V gene. CDR3: CASSRAGANTGELFF.

This chain links TRBV27 with TRBJ2-1; TCRdb's D call, TRBD2, is unchecked because there is no DNA. There are 14 residues in the CDR3. CDR1 is MNHEY, CDR2 SMNVEV, per germline (reference sequence). The CDR3 sequence is CASSFRGGRNEQFF.

The rearrangement uses TRBV18 and TRBJ2-3; the TCRdb call, TRBD2, lacks DNA for checking. The CDR3 runs 15 residues. In germline, CDR1 is KGHSH, CDR2 LQKENI. CDR3 amino acids: CASSPPSGGTDTQYF.

The J gene is TRBJ2-7, the V gene TRBV5-1; absent DNA, TCRdb's TRBD1 call cannot be checked. The CDR3 covers 18 residues. Germline assignment: CDR1 SGHRS and CDR2 YFSETQ. This CDR3 is CASSFHRDRGGLNDEQYF.

Its frequency marks this clonotype as medium-sized (0.01 to 0.1%). CDR3: CSVAALATGLPDTQYF. V is TRBV29-1 and J is TRBJ2-3; with no DNA, the TCRdb D assignment of TRBD1 cannot be verified. Germline lookup yields CDR1 SQVTM and CDR2 ANQGSEA. The CDR3 runs 16 residues.

The genes are TRBV18 and TRBJ2-5. Per the germline V gene, CDR1 is KGHSH and CDR2 is LQKENI. The CDR3 runs 15 residues. The CDR3 loop reads CASSSAGTSKGGQYF.

The genes are TRBV18 and TRBJ1-1; lacking DNA, the TRBD1 call made by TCRdb goes unchecked. This CDR3 spans 14 amino acids. Germline loops: CDR1 KGHSH, CDR2 LQKENI. The CDR3 sequence: CASRRDTLNTEAFF.

This rearrangement joins TRBV7-9 to TRBJ2-1; TCRdb picks TRBD1, but there is no DNA to check that call. The CDR3 is made up of 17 amino acids. The germline gives CDR1 SEHNR, CDR2 FQNEAQ (reference sequence). The CDR3 protein is CASSPLRGTVVYNEQFF.

The chain uses TRBV20-1 and TRBJ2-7; lacking DNA, the TRBD1 call made by TCRdb goes unchecked. The germline gives CDR1 DFQATT, CDR2 SNEGSKA (reference sequence). This CDR3 spans 16 amino acids. CDR3 region: CSAKVPGAVSSYEQYF.

V is TRBV19 and J is TRBJ1-5. CDR3 length equals 15 residues. Germline V gene lookup returns CDR1 LNHDA and CDR2 SQIVND (reference sequence). The CDR3 protein is CASSMYVGSNQPQHF.

The chain links TRBV7-8 to TRBJ2-7; the TCRdb call, TRBD2, lacks DNA for checking. CDR1 is SGHVS and CDR2 is FQNEAQ in the germline V gene. The CDR3 consists of 15 residues. The CDR3 spells CASSLRPGREREQYF.

The chain carries TRBV4-1 and TRBJ2-1; TCRdb proposes TRBD2, but this gene call is untestable without DNA. The length of the CDR3 is 14 residues. The germline V gene has CDR1 MGHRA and CDR2 YSYEKL. The CDR3 spells CASSQGLAGNEQFF.

J is TRBJ1-6 and V is TRBV19. The CDR3 length is 14 residues. Germline CDR1 LNHDA, CDR2 SQIVND (reference sequence). CDR3 amino acids: CASSMTSYNSPLHF.

The chain has TRBV5-1 and TRBJ1-1; TCRdb returns TRBD1, unconfirmable since there is no DNA. The CDR3 has 13 residues. Looked up from germline, CDR1 is SGHRS and CDR2 is YFSETQ. The CDR3 loop is CASSLAARKEAFF.

V usage is TRBV7-9 and J usage is TRBJ2-3; the D gene TCRdb calls, TRBD2, cannot be checked with no DNA. The CDR3 has 14 amino acids. The germline V gene encodes CDR1 SEHNR and CDR2 FQNEAQ (reference sequence). This chain's CDR3 is CASSPLAGRDTQYF. Variable domain in full (rest from reference TRBV7-9 and TRBJ2-3): DTGVSQNPRHKITKRGQNVTFRCDPISEHNRLYWYRQTLGQGPEFLTYFQNEAQLEKSRLLSDRFSAERPKGSFSTLEIQRTEQGDSAMYLCASSPLAGRDTQYFGPGTRLTVL.

The chain is built from TRBV7-3 and TRBJ2-2; TCRdb proposes TRBD1, but this gene call is untestable without DNA. Germline V gene data show CDR1 as SGHTA and CDR2 as FQGTGA. This CDR3 contains 15 residues. The CDR3: CASRHDGTKTGELFF.

The CDR3 spells CASSQDRGTNEQYF. V gene TRBV4-3 combines with J gene TRBJ2-7; TCRdb reports TRBD1, a call that lacks DNA to check it against. The CDR3 has 14 amino acids. Germline V gene data show CDR1 as LGHNA and CDR2 as YSLEER.

The chain combines TRBV5-6 with TRBJ1-1; lacking DNA, the TRBD1 call made by TCRdb goes unchecked. Germline V gives CDR1 SGHDT, CDR2 YYEEEE. This CDR3 has 15 residues. The CDR3 loop reads CASSFIGSGGTEAFF.

V is TRBV19 and J is TRBJ2-7; TCRdb gives TRBD1 as the D gene, but with no DNA this cannot be confirmed. The CDR3 spans 14 residues. Germline V gives CDR1 LNHDA, CDR2 SQIVND (reference sequence). This chain's CDR3 is CASSRRDNSYEQYF. Supplemented by reference TRBV19 and TRBJ2-7, the full variable domain reads DGGITQSPKYLFRKEGQNVTLSCEQNLNHDAMYWYRQDPGQGLRLIYYSQIVNDFQKGDIAEGYSVSREKKESFPLTVTSAQKNPTAFYLCASSRRDNSYEQYFGPGTRLTVT.

The chain couples TRBV7-2 to TRBJ1-6; TCRdb's assignment of TRBD1 cannot be checked, as there is no DNA. CDR1 and CDR2 from the germline V gene are SGHTA and FQGNSA. The CDR3 covers 15 residues. This CDR3 reads CASSPRQGFNSPLHF. Full variable domain (missing parts from reference TRBV7-2 and TRBJ1-6): GAGVSQSPSNKVTEKGKDVELRCDPISGHTALYWYRQSLGQGLEFLIYFQGNSAPDKSGLPSDRFSAERTGGSVSTLTIQRTQQEDSAVYLCASSPRQGFNSPLHFGNGTRLTVT.

The V call is TRBV21-1, the J call TRBJ2-7. TRBV21-1 has pseudogene status. The CDR3 consists of 13 residues. The CDR3 here is CASSKGSSYEQYF.